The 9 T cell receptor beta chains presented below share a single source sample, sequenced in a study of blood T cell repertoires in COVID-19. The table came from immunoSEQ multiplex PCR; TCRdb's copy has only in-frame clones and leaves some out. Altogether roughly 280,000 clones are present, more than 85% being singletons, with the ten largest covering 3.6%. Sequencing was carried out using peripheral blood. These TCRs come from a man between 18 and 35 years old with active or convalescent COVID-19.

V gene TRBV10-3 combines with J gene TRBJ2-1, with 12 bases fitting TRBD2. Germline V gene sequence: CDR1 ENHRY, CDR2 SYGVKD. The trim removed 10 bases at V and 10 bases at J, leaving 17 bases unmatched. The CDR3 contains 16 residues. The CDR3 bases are TGTGCCACCTCTAAGGGAAGGACTAGCGGGGCCCCGGAGCAGTTCTTC. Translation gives CATSKGRTSGAPEQFF.

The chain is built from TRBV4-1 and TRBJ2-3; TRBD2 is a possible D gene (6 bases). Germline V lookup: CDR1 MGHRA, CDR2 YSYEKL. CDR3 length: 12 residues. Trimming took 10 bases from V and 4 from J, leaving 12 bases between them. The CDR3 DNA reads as TGCGCCACCTCGGGGGATTCAGATACGCAGTATTTT. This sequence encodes CATSGDSDTQYF.

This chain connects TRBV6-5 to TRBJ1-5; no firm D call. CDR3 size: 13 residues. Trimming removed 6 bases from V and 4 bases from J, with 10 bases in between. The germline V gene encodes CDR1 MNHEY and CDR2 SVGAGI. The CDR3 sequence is CASSHGWNQPQHF. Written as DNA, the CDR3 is TGTGCCAGCAGCCACGGTTGGAATCAGCCCCAGCATTTT.

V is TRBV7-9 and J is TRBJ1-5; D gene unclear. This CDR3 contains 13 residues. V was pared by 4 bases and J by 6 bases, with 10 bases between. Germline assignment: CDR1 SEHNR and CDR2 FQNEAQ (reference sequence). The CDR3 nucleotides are TGTGCCAGCAGCTCCTCCCGGGGTCAGCCCCAGCATTTT. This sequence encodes CASSSSRGQPQHF.

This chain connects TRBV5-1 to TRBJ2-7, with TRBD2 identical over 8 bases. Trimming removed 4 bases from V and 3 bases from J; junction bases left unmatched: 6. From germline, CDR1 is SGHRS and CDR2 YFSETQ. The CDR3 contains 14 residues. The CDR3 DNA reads TGCGCCAGCAGCGGCGGGGGGAACGGCTACGAGCAGTACTTC. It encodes CASSGGGNGYEQYF.

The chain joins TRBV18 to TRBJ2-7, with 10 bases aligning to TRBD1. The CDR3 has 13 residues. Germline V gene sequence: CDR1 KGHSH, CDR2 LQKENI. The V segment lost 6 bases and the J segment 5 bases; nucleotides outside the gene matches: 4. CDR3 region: CASSPGTGDEQYF. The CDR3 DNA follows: TGTGCCAGCTCGCCCGGGACAGGGGACGAGCAGTACTTC.

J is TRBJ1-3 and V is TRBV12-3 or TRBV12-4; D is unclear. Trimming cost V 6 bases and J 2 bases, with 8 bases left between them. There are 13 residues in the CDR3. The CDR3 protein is CASRATAGNTIYF. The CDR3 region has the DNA TGTGCCAGCAGGGCGACTGCTGGAAACACCATATATTTT.

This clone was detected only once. DNA of the CDR3: TGTGCCAGCAGTTTGCCCACAGGCCCCAATCAGCCCCAGCATTTT. Protein product: CASSLPTGPNQPQHF. The chain employs TRBV28 and TRBJ1-5; TRBD1 might be the D (5 bases). Trimming cost V 3 bases and J 3 bases, with 12 bases left between them. The V gene's germline CDR1 is MDHEN and CDR2 SYDVKM. The CDR3 contains 15 residues.

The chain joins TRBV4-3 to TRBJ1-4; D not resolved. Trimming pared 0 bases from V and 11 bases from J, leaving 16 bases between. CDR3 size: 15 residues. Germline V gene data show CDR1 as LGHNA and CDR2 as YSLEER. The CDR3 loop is CASSQEVREADKLFF. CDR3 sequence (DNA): TGCGCCAGCAGCCAAGAAGTCCGGGAGGCGGACAAACTGTTTTTT.